This T cell receptor beta chain was captured by sequencing in a study of cytomegalovirus exposure and HLA in healthy donors. General study points: The authors listed approximately 150 TCR beta chains as cytomegalovirus-associated.

This CDR3 has 15 residues. CDR1 is MNHEY, CDR2 SVGAGI, per germline. The junction had 12 bases not matched to a gene; V was cut back by 6 bases and J by 4 bases. This clone was found a few times. Its antigen is not identified. Vbeta (60) and Jbeta (13) primers were used in the PCR. Sequenced by immunoSEQ multiplex PCR; TCRdb stores in-frame clones only, minus some. The repertoire holds some 120,000 clones, about 81% seen once, with about 1% in the top ten. Source material: PBMCs. The chain couples TRBV6-5 to TRBJ2-7, with 7 bases that match TRBD1. The TCR comes from a young woman in good health and CMV-seronegative. This CDR3 is CASSYTGTEGYEQYF. The CDR3 coding sequence is TGTGCCAGCAGCTACACCGGGACAGAGGGATACGAGCAGTACTTC.